These 29 T cell receptor beta chains originate from one sample sequenced in a study of T-cell reconstitution after alpha-beta-depleted transplantation in children. The TCRbeta library was prepared with unique molecular identifiers. TCRdb passed the PCR reads through MiXCR, listing each CDR3 protein once. Seen here are hundreds of thousands of distinct CDR3 sequences, 10% to 15% observed once, and the top ten hold 0.79%. This specimen was PBMCs, taken before TCRalphabeta/CD19-depleted stem cell transplant. Every receptor here comes from a girl aged 2 to 10 with congenital amegakaryocytic thrombocytopenia, due to receive a stem cell transplant.

This clonotype was seen many times. The chain has TRBV20-1 and TRBJ2-3, with D perhaps matching TRBD2 (6 bases). Deletions cut 1 base from V and 5 bases from J, with 10 bases between. Germline V gene data show CDR1 as DFQATT and CDR2 as SNEGSKA (reference sequence). This CDR3 region has 13 residues. CDR3 in DNA: TGCAGTGCTAGAGTCCCGGGGGTAGATACGCAGTATTTT. The encoded protein is CSARVPGVDTQYF.

This clonotype was found many times. J is TRBJ1-6 and V is TRBV7-8, with a tentative D call TRBD1 (5 bases). Trimming left V 6 bases short and J 0 bases short, with 12 bases between. This CDR3 region has 16 residues. CDR1 is SGHVS and CDR2 is FQNEAQ in the germline V gene. CDR3 bases: TGTGCCAGCAGGCAGAACAGGAGCTCCTATAATTCACCCCTCCACTTT. Residues: CASRQNRSSYNSPLHF. Full variable domain (rest looked up from reference TRBV7-8 and TRBJ1-6): GAGVSQSPRYKVAKRGQDVALRCDPISGHVSLFWYQQALGQGPEFLTYFQNEAQLDKSGLPSDRFFAERPEGSVSTLKIQRTQQEDSAVYLCASRQNRSSYNSPLHFGNGTRLTVT.

The gene calls are TRBV20-1 and TRBJ2-7; the match to TRBD1 covers 8 bases. Germline CDR1 is DFQATT and CDR2 is SNEGSKA (reference sequence). The V gene end was trimmed by 6 bases and the J gene end by 6 bases; junction bases not matched to a gene: 7. The CDR3 length is 12 residues. CDR3 in DNA: TGCAGTGCAACCTCGGACAGGGCCGAGCAGTACTTC. It is translated as CSATSDRAEQYF.

This clonotype was recorded a few times. This sequence joins TRBV20-1 and TRBJ1-5; a weak D match, TRBD1 (6 bases). V was cut by 5 bases and J by 3 bases, with 11 bases left in between. Germline V gene lookup returns CDR1 DFQATT and CDR2 SNEGSKA (reference sequence). This CDR3 region has 13 residues. The CDR3 nucleotides are TGCAGTGCTGGGGGGACACTCAATCAGCCCCAGCATTTT. This sequence encodes CSAGGTLNQPQHF.

This clonotype was seen many times. The chain recombines TRBV10-1 with TRBJ2-1; TRBD2 matches at 9 bases. This CDR3 is built from 14 residues. J was trimmed by 6 bases and V by 5 bases; bases with no gene match: 5. Germline-derived CDR1 and CDR2 are WNHNN and SYGVQD (reference sequence). CDR3 DNA: TGCGCCAGCAGTCTAGCGGGATTGGGCAATGAGCAGTTCTTC. Amino acid sequence: CASSLAGLGNEQFF.

This clonotype appeared a few times. The rearrangement uses TRBV28 and TRBJ2-4; TRBD1 matches at 9 bases. V was clipped by 5 bases and J by 9 bases; unmatched bases: 8. Germline CDR1 reads MDHEN; CDR2 reads SYDVKM. The CDR3 totals 14 residues. The CDR3 region is CASSPGTGIGIQYF. In DNA form, the CDR3 reads TGTGCCAGCAGTCCCGGGACAGGGATCGGCATTCAGTACTTC. The full variable domain, with the rest looked up from reference TRBV28 and TRBJ2-4, is DVKVTQSSRYLVKRTGEKVFLECVQDMDHENMFWYRQDPGLGLRLIYFSYDVKMKEKGDIPEGYSVSREKKERFSLILESASTNQTSMYLCASSPGTGIGIQYFGAGTRLSVL.

This clonotype was seen repeatedly, ten times or more. The chain uses TRBV27 and TRBJ2-7; TRBD2 might be the D (6 bases). The ends were cut back, 0 bases at V and 0 bases at J, with 9 bases in the middle. From germline, CDR1 is MNHEY and CDR2 SMNVEV (reference sequence). The CDR3 covers 15 residues. The CDR3 nucleotides are TGTGCCAGCAGTTTATCGTACGGGAGCTCCTACGAGCAGTACTTC. It yields the protein CASSLSYGSSYEQYF.

This clonotype was seen many times. The CDR3 protein is CASSYPGETQYF. CDR3 nucleotide sequence: TGTGCCAGCAGTTACCCGGGGGAGACCCAGTACTTC. This chain connects TRBV6-5 to TRBJ2-5, with D maybe TRBD2 (5 bases). The CDR3 is made up of 12 amino acids. Looked up from germline, CDR1 is MNHEY and CDR2 is SVGAGI. The V gene lost 2 bases and the J gene lost 5 bases, with 6 bases spanning the gap.

This clonotype was found a few times. One end of the junction does not line up with germline, which may come from a read error. The V and J genes are TRBV3-1 and TRBJ2-1, with D perhaps matching TRBD1 or TRBD2 (5 bases each). The germline V gene encodes CDR1 LGHDT and CDR2 YNNKEL (reference sequence). This CDR3 has 16 residues. The CDR3 DNA reads TGTGCCTGCAGCCGGGGCAGGGCCGATGAATACAATGAGCAGTTCTTC. Its translation is CACSRGRADEYNEQFF.

Regarding this clonotype: This may come from a read error, since a much larger clone is one base off. This chain uses TRBV24-1 with TRBJ2-1, with 8 bases identical to TRBD2. The CDR3 has 15 residues. Germline CDR1 KGHDR, CDR2 SFDVKD. The CDR3 is CATQAGEDSYNEQLF. CDR3 sequence (DNA): TGTGCCACTCAAGCGGGAGAGGACTCCTACAATGAGCAGCTCTTC.

This clonotype has more than one count but fewer than ten. The chain is built from TRBV4-1 and TRBJ2-7; D may be TRBD2 (5 bases). V was pared by 3 bases and J by 4 bases, with 10 bases between. Germline V gives CDR1 MGHRA, CDR2 YSYEKL. This CDR3 comprises 13 residues. The DNA for the CDR3 is TGCGCCAGCAGCCAGGAACTAGATTACGAGCAGTACTTC. Residues: CASSQELDYEQYF.

This clonotype was counted between two and nine times. The rearrangement links TRBV7-6 to TRBJ2-2; D uncertain. Looked up from germline, CDR1 is SGHVS and CDR2 is FNYEAQ. This CDR3 is built from 13 residues. V gave up 4 bases and J gave up 4 bases, with 7 bases separating them. The CDR3, as DNA: TGTGCCAGCAGCTGGCTCAGCACCGGGGAGCTGTTTTTT. It specifies CASSWLSTGELFF.

The chain recombines TRBV20-1 with TRBJ2-7; D is unclear. The V gene lost 6 bases and the J gene lost 4 bases, with 19 bases spanning the gap. The germline gives CDR1 DFQATT, CDR2 SNEGSKA (reference sequence). This CDR3 comprises 14 residues. This CDR3 reads CSAGNSPFSYEQYF. Written as DNA, the CDR3 is TGCAGTGCGGGGAACAGCCCGTTTTCATACGAGCAGTACTTC.

This clonotype was found a few times. The CDR3 loop is CSAKRQGAGELFF. In DNA, the CDR3 is TGCAGTGCTAAACGACAGGGGGCCGGGGAGCTGTTTTTT. The chain uses TRBV20-1 and TRBJ2-2; 9 bases fit TRBD1. CDR3 size: 13 residues. The V segment lost 4 bases and the J segment 6 bases; nucleotides outside the gene matches: 3. The germline CDR1 and CDR2 sequences are DFQATT and SNEGSKA (reference sequence).

The chain combines TRBV12-3 or TRBV12-4 with TRBJ2-2; 10 bases fit TRBD2. J lost 5 bases, V lost 6 bases, and 6 bases had no gene match. The CDR3 has 15 residues. The DNA for the CDR3 is TGTGCCAGCAGCCCGAGCGGGAGGGTAACCGGGGAGCTGTTTTTT. Encoded protein: CASSPSGRVTGELFF.

On this clonotype itself: A read error may explain this, as a much larger clone is one base away. The V and J genes are TRBV7-9 and TRBJ2-1; no reliable D call. Deletions cut 7 bases from V and 6 bases from J, with 7 bases between. There are 11 residues in the CDR3. The germline V gene encodes CDR1 SEHNR and CDR2 FQNEAQ (reference sequence). CDR3 residues: CASTQSNEQFF. CDR3 DNA: TGTGCCAGCACCCAATCCAATGAGCAGTTCTTC.

J is TRBJ2-6 and V is TRBV4-1, with D perhaps matching TRBD1 (5 bases). Trimming pared 4 bases from V and 2 bases from J, leaving 12 bases between. This CDR3 is built from 16 residues. CDR1 is MGHRA and CDR2 is YSYEKL in the germline V gene. Here the CDR3 reads CASSPWGQAGANVLTF. Here the CDR3 DNA reads TGCGCCAGCAGCCCCTGGGGCCAGGCTGGGGCCAACGTCCTGACTTTC.

A few counts support this clonotype. The chain couples TRBV20-1 to TRBJ2-1, with 12 positions matching TRBD2. The CDR3 is 15 amino acids. The germline gives CDR1 DFQATT, CDR2 SNEGSKA (reference sequence). V shed 3 bases, J shed 10 bases, and the junction held 10 bases outside the gene matches. CDR3 in amino acids: CSASGLTSGRREQFF. CDR3 sequence (DNA): TGCAGTGCTAGCGGTTTGACTAGCGGGAGACGAGAGCAGTTCTTC.

This clonotype was counted at least ten times. V and J are TRBV12-5 and TRBJ2-5; D is ambiguous. This CDR3 is 13 amino acids long. Germline V CDR1 and CDR2: LGHNT, FRNRAP. The V end was cut by 6 bases, the J end by 5 bases, with 13 bases between. The CDR3 DNA follows: TGTGCTAGTGGGTCCCGACTTGAGGAGACCCAGTACTTC. Translating gives CASGSRLEETQYF. The full variable domain, with the rest looked up from reference TRBV12-5 and TRBJ2-5, is DARVTQTPRHKVTEMGQEVTMRCQPILGHNTVFWYRQTMMQGLELLAYFRNRAPLDDSGMPKDRFSAEMPDATLATLKIQPSEPRDSAVYFCASGSRLEETQYFGPGTRLLVL.

This clonotype was seen many times. The V and J genes are TRBV29-1 and TRBJ2-7; D may be TRBD2 (6 bases). In germline, CDR1 is SQVTM, CDR2 ANQGSEA. This CDR3 has 11 amino acids. V lost 3 bases and J 9 bases, leaving 12 bases between the germline ends. CDR3 in DNA: TGCAGCGTTGATCAGGAGGGAGGGCAGTACTTC. This codes for CSVDQEGGQYF.

The chain links TRBV7-6 to TRBJ2-7, with 9 bases identical to TRBD1. Germline trimming cut 8 bases from V and 3 bases from J; bases unmatched to any gene: 11. This CDR3 spans 15 amino acids. The V gene's germline CDR1 is SGHVS and CDR2 FNYEAQ. The CDR3 is CASGLTGQGIYEQYF. The CDR3 DNA is TGTGCCAGCGGGTTGACGGGACAGGGAATCTACGAGCAGTACTTC.

In its sample, this clonotype was seen a few times. The V and J genes are TRBV7-9 and TRBJ2-1; 11 nucleotides line up with TRBD2. Germline V lookup: CDR1 SEHNR, CDR2 FQNEAQ (reference sequence). V shed 3 bases and J 8 bases; nucleotides not matched to a gene: 9. This CDR3 comprises 16 residues. In nucleotides, the CDR3 is TGTGCCAGCAGCTTGGGTAGCGGGAGGGCCATGGATGAGCAGTTCTTC. As protein: CASSLGSGRAMDEQFF.

At least ten counts were recorded for this clonotype. The rearrangement uses TRBV7-2 and TRBJ2-4, with 9 bases fitting TRBD1. The J segment lost 15 bases and the V segment lost 4 bases, leaving 10 bases of the junction unmatched. Per the germline V gene, CDR1 is SGHTA and CDR2 is FQGNSA. There are 13 residues in the CDR3. CDR3 sequence: CASSSRTGEVPYF. As DNA, the CDR3 is TGTGCCAGCAGCTCGCGGACAGGGGAAGTTCCGTACTTC.

This clonotype appeared a few times. This sequence joins TRBV5-1 and TRBJ2-3, with a weak D call TRBD2 (6 bases). CDR1 and CDR2 from the germline V gene are SGHRS and YFSETQ. CDR3 length: 14 residues. Trimming cost V 4 bases and J 5 bases, with 14 bases left between them. The CDR3 nucleotides read TGCGCCAGCAGCAGGGGACTCGGGGAAGATACGCAGTATTTT. Amino acids: CASSRGLGEDTQYF.

V and J are TRBV2 and TRBJ2-1; possibly TRBD2 for D (5 bases). Germline lookup yields CDR1 SNHLY and CDR2 FYNNEI. Trimming cost V 3 bases and J 7 bases, with 13 bases left between them. The CDR3 loop spans 14 amino acids. CDR3 in amino acids: CASSDWRYGNEQFF. The CDR3 DNA follows: TGTGCCAGCAGTGACTGGAGGTATGGGAATGAGCAGTTCTTC.

This clonotype was observed many times. The chain joins TRBV12-3 or TRBV12-4 to TRBJ2-3; no firm D call. The ends were cut back, 3 bases at V and 0 bases at J, with 7 bases in the middle. CDR3 length equals 14 residues. The CDR3 nucleotides read TGTGCCAGCAGTTTCGGCGCGAGCACAGATACGCAGTATTTT. It yields the protein CASSFGASTDTQYF.

This clonotype was seen only a few times. The chain uses TRBV15 and TRBJ1-5, with 9 bases lining up with TRBD1. The V segment lost 5 bases and the J segment 9 bases; nucleotides outside the gene matches: 8. Germline CDR1 and CDR2: LNHNV and YYDKDF (reference sequence). This CDR3 contains 14 residues. Here the CDR3 reads CATSSDRGVWPQHF. The CDR3 nucleotides read TGTGCCACCAGCTCCGACAGGGGGGTATGGCCCCAGCATTTT.

Comments on this clonotype: An end of the junction differs from the germline gene, which may be a read error. This chain links TRBV5-1 with TRBJ2-7, with D perhaps TRBD2 (5 bases). This CDR3 contains 13 residues. Per the germline V gene, CDR1 is SGHRS and CDR2 is YFSETQ. DNA for the CDR3: TGCGCCAGCAGCTTGGGGAGGTCCTACGAGCCGTACTTC. Its translation: CASSLGRSYEPYF.

There are a few counts of this clonotype. This chain uses TRBV20-1 with TRBJ2-1, with unresolved D. Trimming took off 5 bases at V and 8 bases at J, with 16 bases between the two ends. This CDR3 spans 13 amino acids. The V gene's germline CDR1 is DFQATT and CDR2 SNEGSKA (reference sequence). CDR3 DNA: TGCAGTGCTGTGGACGCCCCTCGGGATGAGCAGTTCTTC. This encodes CSAVDAPRDEQFF.